This TCR beta chain was recovered during a study of tumor and adjacent non-tumor tissue in lung cancer. Study context: Each sample yielded about 4.17 million productive TCRbeta reads on average.

CDR3 length equals 16 residues. Germline-derived CDR1 and CDR2 are DFQATT and SNEGSKA (reference sequence). Trimming stripped 5 bases from V and 4 bases from J, with 23 bases between. Of note for this clonotype: What it binds is not known.

RNA was extracted from bulk tissue without any cell sorting. Between August and November 2014, newly diagnosed, chemotherapy-naive lung cancer patients underwent thoracic surgery in China. Notes on the study in general: TCR diversity was significantly greater in tumor than normal lung tissue.

The library came from three nested PCR rounds adapted from ARM-PCR protocols. TCRdb called the multiplex PCR reads again in MiXCR, with one record for every CDR3 protein. The sample lists over 110,000 distinct CDR3 sequences, roughly 66% occurring once. The sample comprised lung tumor tissue. This sequence originates from a man in his sixties with small cell lung cancer. The chain joins TRBV20-1 to TRBJ1-1; no firm D call. The CDR3 loop reads CSARAGGSSGVTEAFF. The DNA of the CDR3 is TGCAGTGCTCGAGCTGGAGGGTCTTCGGGCGTCACTGAAGCTTTCTTT.